This T cell receptor beta chain was identified during a study of blood T cell repertoires in COVID-19. Across the study: Samples came from the United States, Italy and Spain, spanning acute and convalescent COVID-19. T cells, B-cell-depleted T cells, or PBMCs supplied cDNA or gDNA.

Data came from immunoSEQ multiplex PCR; TCRdb stores just in-frame clones and leaves some out. In the table there are some 140,000 clones, about 89% of which are singletons. The CDR3 has 14 amino acids. In germline, CDR1 is LGHDT, CDR2 YNNKEL (reference sequence). After removal of 7 bases from V and 6 bases from J, the junction contained 5 bases not matched to a gene. The clonotype originates from a man between 45 and 60 years old with acute or convalescent COVID-19. Input material: peripheral blood. This chain uses TRBV3-1 (or the pseudogene TRBV3-2) with TRBJ1-6; 8 nucleotides align to TRBD1. In nucleotides, the CDR3 is TGTGCCAGCACCGACAGGGGATTTAATTCACCCCTCCACTTT. Protein sequence: CASTDRGFNSPLHF.